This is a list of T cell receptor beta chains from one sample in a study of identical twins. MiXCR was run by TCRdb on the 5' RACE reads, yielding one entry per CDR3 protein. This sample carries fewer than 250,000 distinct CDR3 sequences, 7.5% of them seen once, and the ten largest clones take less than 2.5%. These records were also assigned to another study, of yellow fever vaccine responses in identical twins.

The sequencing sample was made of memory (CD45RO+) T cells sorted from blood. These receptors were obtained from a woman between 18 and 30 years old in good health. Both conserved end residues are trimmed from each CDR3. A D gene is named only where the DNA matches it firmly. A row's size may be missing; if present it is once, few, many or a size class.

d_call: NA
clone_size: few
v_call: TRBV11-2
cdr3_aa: ASSLAAAPWTQY

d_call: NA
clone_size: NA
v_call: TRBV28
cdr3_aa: ASRTAGIEQY

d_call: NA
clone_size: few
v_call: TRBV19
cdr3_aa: ASSMGQLSETQY

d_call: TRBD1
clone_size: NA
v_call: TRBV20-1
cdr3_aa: SASSGQGLYEQY

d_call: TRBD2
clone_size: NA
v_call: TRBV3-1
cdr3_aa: ASSPRAPGGARRERSNEQF

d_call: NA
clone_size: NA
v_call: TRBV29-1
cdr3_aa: SVTAYHGYT

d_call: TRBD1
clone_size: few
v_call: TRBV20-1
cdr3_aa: SADRGLGETQY

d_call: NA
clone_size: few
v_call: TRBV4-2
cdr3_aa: ASSQDRGEFANEQF

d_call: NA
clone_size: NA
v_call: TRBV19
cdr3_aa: ASQIRVGLDNEQF

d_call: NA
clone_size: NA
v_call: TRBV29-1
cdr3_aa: SVEGGAGSDEQF

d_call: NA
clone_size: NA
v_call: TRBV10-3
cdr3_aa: ATRANEGVNEQF

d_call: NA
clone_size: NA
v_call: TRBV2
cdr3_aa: ASSGAGDTQY

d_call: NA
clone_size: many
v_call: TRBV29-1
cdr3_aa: SVFNSYEQY

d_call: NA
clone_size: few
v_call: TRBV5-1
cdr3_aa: ASRAGGFGETQY

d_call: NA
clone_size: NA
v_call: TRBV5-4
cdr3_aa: ASSLVAKPRTDTQY

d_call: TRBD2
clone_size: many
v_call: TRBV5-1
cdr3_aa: ATTLGREGNEQF

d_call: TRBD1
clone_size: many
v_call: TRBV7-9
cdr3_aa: ASSRQGEDGELF

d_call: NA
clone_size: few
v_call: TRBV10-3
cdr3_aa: AISGGLSSGANVLT

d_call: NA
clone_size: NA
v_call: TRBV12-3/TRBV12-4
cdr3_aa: ASRHGASKAF

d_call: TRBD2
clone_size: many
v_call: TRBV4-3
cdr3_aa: ASSLRLAGGPRNEQF

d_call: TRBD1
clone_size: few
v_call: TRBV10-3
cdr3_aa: AIRPDRVAGNTIY

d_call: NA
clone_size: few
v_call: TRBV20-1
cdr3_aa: SASGRLNEQF

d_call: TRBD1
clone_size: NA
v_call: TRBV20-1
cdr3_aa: SATDRGLGVNYGYT

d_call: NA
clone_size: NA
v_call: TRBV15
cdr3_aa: ATSRVPPGPEAF

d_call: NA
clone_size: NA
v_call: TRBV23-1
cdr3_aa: ASSQSDNQPQH

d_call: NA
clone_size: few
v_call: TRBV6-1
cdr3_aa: ASTALETQY

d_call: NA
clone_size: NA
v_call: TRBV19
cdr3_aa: ASRLTGLDGYT

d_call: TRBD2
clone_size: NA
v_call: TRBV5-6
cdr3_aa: ASSGAGANNEQF

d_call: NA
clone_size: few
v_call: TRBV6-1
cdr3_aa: ASMNSGANVLT

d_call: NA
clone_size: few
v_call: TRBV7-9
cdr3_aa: ASSLNSQPQH

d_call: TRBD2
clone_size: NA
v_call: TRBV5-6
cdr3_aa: ASIRSGGETQY

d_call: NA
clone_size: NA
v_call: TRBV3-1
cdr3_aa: ASCQATGLGEKLF

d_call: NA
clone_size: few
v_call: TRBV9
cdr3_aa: ASSPRQSNTEAF